This TCR beta chain was observed in a study of T cells in pancreatic ductal adenocarcinoma. Repertoires were generated with immunoSEQ multiplex PCR, while TCRdb's copy carries only in-frame clones and drops some. The sample includes around 31,000 clones, 90% to 95% of them seen just once. No neoadjuvant therapy was given to the selected pancreatic ductal adenocarcinoma patients before their surgery. Sequenced: PBMCs. The TCR was taken from a human donor with pancreatic ductal adenocarcinoma.

CDR3 residues: CASSGTGKDEQFF. The DNA for the CDR3 is TGTGCCAGCTCAGGGACAGGGAAGGATGAGCAGTTCTTC. This chain connects TRBV18 to TRBJ2-1, with TRBD1 matching over 9 bases. The germline CDR1 and CDR2 sequences are KGHSH and LQKENI. V lost 5 bases to trimming and J lost 8 bases; unmatched junction nucleotides: 4. The CDR3 is 13 amino acids.